This T cell receptor beta chain stems from a study of blood T cell repertoires in COVID-19. Overall study: The United States, Italy and Spain supplied acute and convalescent COVID-19 samples.

This clone has a single count. CDR1 and CDR2 from the germline V gene are MNHEY and SVGAGI. V lost 6 bases, J lost 4 bases, and 11 bases stayed unmatched. The CDR3 covers 15 residues. The assay was immunoSEQ multiplex PCR, and TCRdb's table has in-frame clones only and misses some. The sample holds under 75,000 clones, less than 75% seen once. The J gene is TRBJ2-7, the V gene TRBV6-5; 8 nucleotides agree with TRBD2. The TCR was taken from a woman between 50 and 59 years old with active or convalescent COVID-19. The specimen sequenced was peripheral blood. This CDR3 is CASSSSRAGEYEQYF. The CDR3 bases are TGTGCCAGCAGCTCCTCGAGAGCGGGAGAGTACGAGCAGTACTTC.